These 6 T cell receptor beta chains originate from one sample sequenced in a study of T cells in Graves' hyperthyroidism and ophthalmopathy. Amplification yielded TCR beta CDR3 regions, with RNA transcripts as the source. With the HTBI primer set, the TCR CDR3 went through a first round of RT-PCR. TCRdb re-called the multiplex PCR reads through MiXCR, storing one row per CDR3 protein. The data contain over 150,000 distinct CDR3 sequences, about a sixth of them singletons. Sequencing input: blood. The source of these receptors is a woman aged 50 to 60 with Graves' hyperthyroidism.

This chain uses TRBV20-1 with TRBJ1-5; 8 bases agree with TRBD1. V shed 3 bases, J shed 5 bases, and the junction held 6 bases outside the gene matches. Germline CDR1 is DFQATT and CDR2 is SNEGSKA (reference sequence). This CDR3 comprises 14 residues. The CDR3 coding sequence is TGCAGTGCTAGCTGGGACAGGTTTGATCAGCCCCAGCATTTT. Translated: CSASWDRFDQPQHF.

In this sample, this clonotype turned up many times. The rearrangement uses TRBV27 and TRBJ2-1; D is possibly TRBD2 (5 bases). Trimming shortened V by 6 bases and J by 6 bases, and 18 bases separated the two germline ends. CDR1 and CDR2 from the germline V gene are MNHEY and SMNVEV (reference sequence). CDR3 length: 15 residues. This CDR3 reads CASSTRGGRVNEQFF. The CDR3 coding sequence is TGTGCCAGCAGCACCCGGGGTGGTAGAGTCAATGAGCAGTTCTTC.

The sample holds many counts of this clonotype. CDR3 sequence reads: CASSDNMGQSEKLFF. In nucleotides, the CDR3 is TGTGCCAGCAGTGATAATATGGGACAATCGGAAAAACTGTTTTTT. This chain links TRBV6-1 with TRBJ1-4; D is possibly TRBD1 (6 bases). There are 15 residues in the CDR3. Germline values: CDR1 MNHNS, CDR2 SASEGT. Trimming removed 3 bases from V and 8 bases from J, with 16 bases in between.

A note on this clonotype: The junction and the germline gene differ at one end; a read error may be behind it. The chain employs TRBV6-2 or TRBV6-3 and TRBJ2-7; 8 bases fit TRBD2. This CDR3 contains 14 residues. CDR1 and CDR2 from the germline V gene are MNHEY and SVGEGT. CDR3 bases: TGCGCCAGCAGTCCGAGCGGGAGTAGTGGCGAGCAGTACTTC. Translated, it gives CASSPSGSSGEQYF.

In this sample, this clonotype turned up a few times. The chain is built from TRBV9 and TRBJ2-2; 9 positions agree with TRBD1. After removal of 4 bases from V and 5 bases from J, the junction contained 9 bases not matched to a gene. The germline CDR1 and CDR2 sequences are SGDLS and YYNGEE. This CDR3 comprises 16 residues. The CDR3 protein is CASSFQPGTGTGELFF. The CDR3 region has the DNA TGTGCCAGCAGCTTCCAACCCGGGACAGGGACCGGGGAGCTGTTTTTT.

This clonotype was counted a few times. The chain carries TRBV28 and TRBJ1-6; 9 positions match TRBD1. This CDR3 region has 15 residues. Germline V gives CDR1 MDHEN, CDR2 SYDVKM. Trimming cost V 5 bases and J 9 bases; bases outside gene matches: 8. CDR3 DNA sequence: TGTGCCAGCAGTCCTAGGACAGGGGAAGCTTCACCCCTCCACTTT. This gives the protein CASSPRTGEASPLHF.